A single sample gave rise to the 3 T cell receptor beta chains below, sequenced in a study of shared clonotypes between healthy human individuals. Naivety among CD8 cells was defined by CD45RO negativity and positive CCR7 selection, thereby excluding terminally differentiated effector memory CD45RA+ cells. Sequencing used immunoSEQ multiplex PCR; TCRdb keeps in-frame clones, though not all of them. The sample yields 2 million or so clones, approximately 94% seen once. Sequenced input: naive CD8+ T cells sorted from blood. These receptors were obtained from a man younger than 30 in good health.

The chain is built from TRBV30 and TRBJ2-7, with 12 positions matching TRBD1. Germline V gene data show CDR1 as GTSNPN and CDR2 as SVGIG (reference sequence). The junction had 7 bases not matched to a gene; V was cut back by 7 bases and J by 6 bases. The CDR3 runs to 13 residues. CDR3 DNA sequence: TGTGCCTCCACCCGGGACAGGGGGCCCGAGCAGTACTTC. Encoded protein: CASTRDRGPEQYF.

This clone came up once. A much larger clone lies one base from this, so it may be a read error. The sample has other DNA sequences that encode this CDR3 too. The chain uses TRBV11-2 and TRBJ2-7; D unclear. CDR3 length: 12 residues. Germline assignment: CDR1 SGHAT and CDR2 FQNNGV. Trimming pared 1 base from V and 4 bases from J, leaving 5 bases between. CDR3 nucleotide sequence: TGTGCCAGCAGCTTAGCCGGGTACGAGCAGTACTTC. Translating it yields CASSLAGYEQYF.

As regards this clone: Other DNA sequences in the same sample also yield this CDR3. The DNA of the CDR3 is TGCGCCAGCAGCCAAGAAGGGGGACAGGGGCGCACCGGGGAGCTGTTTTTT. Protein product: CASSQEGGQGRTGELFF. The V and J genes are TRBV4-1 and TRBJ2-2, with TRBD1 matching 10 bases. The CDR3 contains 17 residues. Trimming cost V 0 bases and J 4 bases; bases outside gene matches: 5. Germline CDR1 MGHRA, CDR2 YSYEKL.